The clone carrying this TCR beta chain was seen a handful of times. The antigen is not known. The V end was cut by 1 base, the J end by 0 bases, with 12 bases between. CDR1 is SGDLS and CDR2 is YYNGEE in the germline V gene. The CDR3 runs 16 residues. The source of the sample is a study of T cell repertoires in cytomegalovirus infection. Study information: The public TCR beta signatures pointed to both CMV infection and matching HLA type.

TCRdb redid the calling of the reads with MiXCR, one entry per CDR3 protein. The profile covers hundreds of thousands of distinct CDR3 sequences, with about 17% appearing a single time and about 12% taken by the ten largest. Points from the study as a whole: There were carriers of CMV plus the relevant HLA, and cumulative public TCR beta family frequency identified them.

The clonotype was recovered from a human donor in good health (CMV status not recorded). Some clones in this sample may be carry-over from other donors' samples. The sample was PBMCs. The chain is built from TRBV9 and TRBJ2-3, with no clear D. The CDR3 nucleotides read TGTGCCAGCAGCGTATCGTCCGGAAGGAGCACAGATACGCAGTATTTT. As protein: CASSVSSGRSTDTQYF.